This TCR beta chain came from a study of a mutant IDH1 vaccine in newly diagnosed glioma. On the study more broadly: Treated patients were roughly 62% male, approximately 38% female, mean age around 40 years.

The method was immunoSEQ multiplex PCR; TCRdb's version includes in-frame clones alone and lacks a portion of them. Here the sample spans about 25,000 clones, around 70% being singletons. On this clone: Antigen specificity is unknown.

As to time point: week 11, during vaccination. Vaccinated patients received 300 ug of mutant IDH1 20-mer peptide per dose, with topical imiquimod. Study-level points and caveats: The vaccine induced immune responses, and these occurred in roughly 93% of patients.

Unmatched junction bases numbered 6, after V lost 2 bases and J lost 1 base. The CDR3 consists of 16 residues. Germline values: CDR1 SGHTA, CDR2 FQGNSA. The specimen was peripheral blood mononuclear cells (PBMCs), collected from a glioma patient whose treatment included an IDH1 peptide vaccine. This sequence originates from a man younger than 35 with glioma. Some clones in this sample may be carry-over from other donors' samples. The chain carries TRBV7-2 and TRBJ2-5; 8 nucleotides line up with TRBD2. CDR3 bases: TGTGCCAGCAGCTTATTCGGGGGGGCGACCCAAGAGACCCAGTACTTC. This translates into CASSLFGGATQETQYF.